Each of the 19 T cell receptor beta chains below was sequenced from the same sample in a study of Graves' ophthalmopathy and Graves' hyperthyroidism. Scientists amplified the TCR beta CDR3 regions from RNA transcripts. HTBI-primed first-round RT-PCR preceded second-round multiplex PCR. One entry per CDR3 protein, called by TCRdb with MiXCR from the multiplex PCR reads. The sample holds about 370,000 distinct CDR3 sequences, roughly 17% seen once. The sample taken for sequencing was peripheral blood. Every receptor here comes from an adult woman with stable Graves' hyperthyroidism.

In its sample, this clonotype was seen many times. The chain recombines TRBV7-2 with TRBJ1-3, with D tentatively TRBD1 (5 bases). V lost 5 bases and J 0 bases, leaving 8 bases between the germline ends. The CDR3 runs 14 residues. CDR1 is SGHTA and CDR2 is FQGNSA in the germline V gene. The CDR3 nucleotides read TGTGCCAGCAGCCGGACAATCTCTGGAAACACCATATATTTT. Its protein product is CASSRTISGNTIYF.

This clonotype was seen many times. CDR3 region: CASSPDGLAGGPAGELFF. The CDR3 coding sequence is TGCGCCAGCAGCCCAGATGGACTAGCGGGAGGGCCGGCCGGGGAGCTGTTTTTT. The J gene is TRBJ2-2, the V gene TRBV4-3; TRBD2 agrees at 15 bases. The V segment lost 4 bases and the J segment 6 bases; nucleotides outside the gene matches: 9. Germline V gives CDR1 LGHNA, CDR2 YSLEER. CDR3 length: 18 residues.

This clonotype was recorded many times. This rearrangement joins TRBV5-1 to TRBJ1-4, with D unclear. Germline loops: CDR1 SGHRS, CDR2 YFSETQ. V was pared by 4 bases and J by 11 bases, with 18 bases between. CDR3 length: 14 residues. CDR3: CASSPTPDVWKLFF. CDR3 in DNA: TGCGCCAGCAGCCCCACACCGGACGTGTGGAAACTGTTTTTT.

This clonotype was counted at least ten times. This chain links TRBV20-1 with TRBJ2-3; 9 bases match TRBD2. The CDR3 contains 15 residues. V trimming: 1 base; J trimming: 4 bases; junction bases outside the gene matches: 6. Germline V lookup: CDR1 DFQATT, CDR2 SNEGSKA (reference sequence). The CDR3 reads CSARGITSGSDTQYF. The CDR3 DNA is TGCAGTGCTAGAGGAATAACTAGCGGGTCAGATACGCAGTATTTT.

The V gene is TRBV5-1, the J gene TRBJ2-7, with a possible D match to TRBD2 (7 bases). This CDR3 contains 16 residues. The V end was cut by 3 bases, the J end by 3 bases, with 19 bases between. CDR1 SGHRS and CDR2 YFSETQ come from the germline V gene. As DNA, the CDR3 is TGCGCCAGCAGCTCAGATGTAGGGGGGGCTCACTACGAGCAGTACTTC. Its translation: CASSSDVGGAHYEQYF.

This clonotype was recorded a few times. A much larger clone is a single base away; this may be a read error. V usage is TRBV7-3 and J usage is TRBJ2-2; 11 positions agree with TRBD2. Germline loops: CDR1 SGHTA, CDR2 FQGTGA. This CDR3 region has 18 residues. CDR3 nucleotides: TGTGCCAGCAGCCCCCTGGTGACTAGCGGGAAAAACACCGGGGAGCTGTGTTTT. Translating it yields CASSPLVTSGKNTGELCF.

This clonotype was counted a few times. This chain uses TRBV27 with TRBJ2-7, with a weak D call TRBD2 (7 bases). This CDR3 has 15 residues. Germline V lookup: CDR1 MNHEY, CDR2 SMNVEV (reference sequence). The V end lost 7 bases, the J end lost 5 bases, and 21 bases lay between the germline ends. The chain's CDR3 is CASTSVGGGLDEQYF. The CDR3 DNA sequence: TGTGCCAGCACCTCGGTAGGGGGAGGGTTAGACGAGCAGTACTTC.

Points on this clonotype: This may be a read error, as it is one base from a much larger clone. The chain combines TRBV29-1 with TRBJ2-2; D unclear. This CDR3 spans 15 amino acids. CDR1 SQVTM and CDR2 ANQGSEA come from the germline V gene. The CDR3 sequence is CGVEDHPGYTGELFF. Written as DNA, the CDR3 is TGCGGCGTTGAAGATCATCCGGGTTACACCGGGGAGCTGTTTTTT.

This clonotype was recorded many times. DNA of the CDR3: TGCAGCGTTGGACAGCGGGGCTCCTACGAGCAGTACTTC. It yields the protein CSVGQRGSYEQYF. The chain links TRBV29-1 to TRBJ2-7; 7 bases agree with TRBD2. This CDR3 comprises 13 residues. The V and J ends lost 4 bases and 0 bases, in that order; junction bases with no gene match: 3. Germline assignment: CDR1 SQVTM and CDR2 ANQGSEA.

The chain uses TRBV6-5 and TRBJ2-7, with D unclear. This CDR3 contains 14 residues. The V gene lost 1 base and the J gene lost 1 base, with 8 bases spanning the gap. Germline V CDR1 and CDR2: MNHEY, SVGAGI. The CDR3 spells CASSYYGGSYEQYF. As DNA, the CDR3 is TGTGCCAGCAGTTACTATGGCGGTTCCTACGAGCAGTACTTC.

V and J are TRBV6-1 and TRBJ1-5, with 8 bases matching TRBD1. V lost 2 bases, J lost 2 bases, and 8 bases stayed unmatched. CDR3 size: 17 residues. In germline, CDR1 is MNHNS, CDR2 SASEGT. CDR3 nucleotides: TGTGCCAGCAGTGAAAGTTTGGCAGGGGGCCGCAATCAGCCCCAGCATTTT. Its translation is CASSESLAGGRNQPQHF.

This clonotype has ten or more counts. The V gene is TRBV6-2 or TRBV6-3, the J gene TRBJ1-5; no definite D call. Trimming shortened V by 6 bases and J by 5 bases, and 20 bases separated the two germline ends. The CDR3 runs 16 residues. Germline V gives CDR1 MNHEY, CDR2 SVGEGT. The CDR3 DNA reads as TGTGCCAGCAGCCCTTCCGGTTCTGGGTTTGATCAGCCCCAGCATTTT. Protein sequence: CASSPSGSGFDQPQHF.

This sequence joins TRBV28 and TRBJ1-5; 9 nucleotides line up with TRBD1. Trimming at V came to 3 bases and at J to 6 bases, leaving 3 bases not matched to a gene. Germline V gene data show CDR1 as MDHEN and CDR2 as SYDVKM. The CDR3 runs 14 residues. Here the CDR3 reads CASSFRDRVQPQHF. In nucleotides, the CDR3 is TGTGCCAGCAGTTTCCGGGACAGGGTTCAGCCCCAGCATTTT.

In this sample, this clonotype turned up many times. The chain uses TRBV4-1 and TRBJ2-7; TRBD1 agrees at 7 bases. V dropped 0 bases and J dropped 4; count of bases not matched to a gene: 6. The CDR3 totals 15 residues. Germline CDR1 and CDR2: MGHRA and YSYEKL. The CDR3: CASSQDGTEIYEQYF. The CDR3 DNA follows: TGCGCCAGCAGCCAAGACGGGACAGAGATTTACGAGCAGTACTTC.

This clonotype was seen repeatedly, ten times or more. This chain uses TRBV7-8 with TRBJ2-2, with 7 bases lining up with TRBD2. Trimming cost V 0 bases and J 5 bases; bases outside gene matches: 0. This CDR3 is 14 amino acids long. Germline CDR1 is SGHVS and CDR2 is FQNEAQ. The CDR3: CASSLARGTGELFF. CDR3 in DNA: TGTGCCAGCAGCTTAGCGCGGGGGACCGGGGAGCTGTTTTTT.

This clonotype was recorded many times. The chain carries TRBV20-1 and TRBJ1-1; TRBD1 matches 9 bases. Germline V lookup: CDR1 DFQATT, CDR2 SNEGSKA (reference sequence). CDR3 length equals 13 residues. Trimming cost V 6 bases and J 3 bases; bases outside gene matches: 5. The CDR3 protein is CSATQGADTEAFF. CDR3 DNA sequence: TGCAGTGCCACACAGGGGGCGGACACTGAAGCTTTCTTT.

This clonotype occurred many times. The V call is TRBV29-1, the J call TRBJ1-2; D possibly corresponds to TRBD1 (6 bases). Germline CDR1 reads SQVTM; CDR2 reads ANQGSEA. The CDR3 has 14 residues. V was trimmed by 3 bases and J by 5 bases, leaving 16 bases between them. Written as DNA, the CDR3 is TGCAGCGTTGAGGAAGACAGGCCCTATTATGGCTACACCTTC. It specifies CSVEEDRPYYGYTF.

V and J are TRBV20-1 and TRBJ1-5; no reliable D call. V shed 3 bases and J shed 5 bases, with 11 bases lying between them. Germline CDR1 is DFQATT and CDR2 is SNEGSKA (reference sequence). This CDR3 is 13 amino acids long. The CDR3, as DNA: TGCAGTGCTAGTCGAAATAGGGATCAGCCCCAGCATTTT. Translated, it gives CSASRNRDQPQHF.

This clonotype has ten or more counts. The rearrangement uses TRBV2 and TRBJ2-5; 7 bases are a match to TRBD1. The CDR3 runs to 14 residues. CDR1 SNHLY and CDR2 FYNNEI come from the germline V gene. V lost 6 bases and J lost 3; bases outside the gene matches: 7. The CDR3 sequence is CASRDRDRKETQYF. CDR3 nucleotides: TGTGCCAGCAGGGACCGGGACAGAAAAGAGACCCAGTACTTC.